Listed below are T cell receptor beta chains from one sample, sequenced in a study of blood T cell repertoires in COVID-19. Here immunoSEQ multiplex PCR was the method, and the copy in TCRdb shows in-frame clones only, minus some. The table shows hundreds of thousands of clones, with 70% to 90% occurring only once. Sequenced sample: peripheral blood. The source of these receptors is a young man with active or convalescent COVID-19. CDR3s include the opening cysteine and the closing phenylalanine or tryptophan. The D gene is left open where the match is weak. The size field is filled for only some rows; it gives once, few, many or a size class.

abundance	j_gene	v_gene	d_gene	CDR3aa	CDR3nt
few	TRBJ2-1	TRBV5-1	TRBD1	CASTLGQNNEQFF	TGCGCCAGTACCCTGGGACAGAACAATGAGCAGTTCTTC
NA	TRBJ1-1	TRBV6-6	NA	CASRRWTEVMNTEAFF	TGTGCCAGCAGGCGGTGGACAGAAGTTATGAACACTGAAGCTTTCTTT
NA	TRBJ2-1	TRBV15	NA	CATSRSQDREVEQFF	TGTGCCACCAGCAGAAGCCAAGACAGGGAGGTTGAGCAGTTCTTC
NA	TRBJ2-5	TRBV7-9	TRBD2	CASSLLRLAGVQETQYF	TGTGCCAGCAGCTTATTGAGACTAGCGGGGGTACAAGAGACCCAGTACTTC
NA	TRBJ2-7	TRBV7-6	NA	CASSLLVAAKGVADEQYF	TGTGCCAGCAGCTTACTTGTGGCAGCCAAAGGGGTAGCGGACGAGCAGTACTTC
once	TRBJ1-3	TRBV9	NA	CASSVGGTDSGNTIYF	TGTGCCAGCAGCGTCGGGGGGACGGACTCTGGAAACACCATATATTTT
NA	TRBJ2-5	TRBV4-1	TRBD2	CASSPRLGTTETQYF	TGCGCCAGCAGCCCTAGACTTGGGACTACAGAGACCCAGTACTTC
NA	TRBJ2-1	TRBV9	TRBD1	CASSARDSSYNEQFF	TGTGCCAGCAGTGCAAGGGACAGCTCCTACAATGAGCAGTTCTTC
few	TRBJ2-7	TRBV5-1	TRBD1	CASSRQGIDEQYF	TGCGCCAGCAGCAGACAGGGTATAGACGAGCAGTACTTC
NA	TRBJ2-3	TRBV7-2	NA	CASSYQNGPDTQYF	TGTGCCAGCAGCTATCAAAATGGGCCAGATACGCAGTATTTT
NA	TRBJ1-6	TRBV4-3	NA	CASKIDEGNSPLHF	TGCGCCAGCAAAATTGACGAGGGTAATTCACCCCTCCACTTT
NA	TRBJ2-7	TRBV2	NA	CASRTAGPPYEQYF	TGTGCCAGCAGGACGGCAGGGCCCCCCTACGAGCAGTACTTC
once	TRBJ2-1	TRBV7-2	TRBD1	CATRTGGPGNEQFF	TGTGCCACCAGGACAGGCGGACCGGGGAATGAGCAGTTCTTC
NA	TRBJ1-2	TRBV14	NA	CASSPGNYGYTF	TGTGCCAGCAGCCCGGGGAACTATGGCTACACCTTC
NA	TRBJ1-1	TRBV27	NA	CASSLSWEGGGEAFF	TGTGCCAGCAGTTTATCGTGGGAAGGGGGGGGTGAAGCTTTCTTT
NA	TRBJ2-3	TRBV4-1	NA	CASSLEAALSTDTQYF	TGCGCCAGCAGCCTGGAGGCGGCACTTAGCACAGATACGCAGTATTTT
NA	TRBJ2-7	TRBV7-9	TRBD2	CASSPSGRLVYEQYF	TGTGCCAGCAGCCCGAGCGGGAGGTTAGTCTACGAGCAGTACTTC
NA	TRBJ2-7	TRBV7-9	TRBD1	CASSKGQGAGEQYF	TGTGCCAGCAGCAAAGGCCAGGGGGCGGGAGAGCAGTACTTC
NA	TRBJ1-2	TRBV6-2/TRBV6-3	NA	CASSYSRVSVHGYTF	TGTGCCAGCAGTTACTCCAGGGTTTCTGTCCATGGCTACACCTTC
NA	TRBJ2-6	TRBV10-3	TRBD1	CAIADRAGANVLTF	TGTGCCATCGCTGACAGGGCTGGGGCCAACGTCCTGACTTTC
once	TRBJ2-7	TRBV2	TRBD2	CASSESGATYEQYF	TGTGCCAGCAGTGAAAGCGGGGCAACCTACGAGCAGTACTTC
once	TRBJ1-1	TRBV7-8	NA	CASSLSHMNTEAFF	TGTGCCAGCAGCTTAAGCCATATGAACACTGAAGCTTTCTTT
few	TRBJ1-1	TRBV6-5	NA	CASSLRGMNTEAFF	TGTGCCAGCTCATTACGGGGGATGAACACTGAAGCTTTCTTT
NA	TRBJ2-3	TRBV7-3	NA	CASSPRFPPDTQYF	TGTGCCAGCAGCCCTCGGTTTCCTCCAGATACGCAGTATTTT
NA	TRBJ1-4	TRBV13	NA	CASSLRRPTTNEKLFF	TGTGCCAGCAGCTTAAGGCGGCCGACAACTAATGAAAAACTGTTTTTT
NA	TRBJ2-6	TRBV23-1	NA	CASSQWARGQFSGANVLTF	TGCGCCAGCAGTCAATGGGCCCGAGGACAATTCTCTGGGGCCAACGTCCTGACTTTC
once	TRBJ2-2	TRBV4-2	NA	CASSQAGAGLNTGELFF	TGTGCCAGCAGCCAAGCCGGTGCGGGACTCAACACCGGGGAGCTGTTTTTT
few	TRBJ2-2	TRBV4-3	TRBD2	CASSPGRGGRSNTGELFF	TGCGCCAGCAGCCCCGGCCGCGGGGGGCGGTCGAACACCGGGGAGCTGTTTTTT
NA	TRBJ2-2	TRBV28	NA	CASSSGLSTNTGELFF	TGTGCCAGCAGTTCGGGACTTTCAACCAACACCGGGGAGCTGTTTTTT
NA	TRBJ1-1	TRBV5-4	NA	CASSMGQEAFF	TGTGCCAGCAGCATGGGACAAGAAGCTTTCTTT
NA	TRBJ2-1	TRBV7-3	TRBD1	CASRDRDNEQFF	TGTGCCAGCCGGGACAGGGACAATGAGCAGTTCTTC
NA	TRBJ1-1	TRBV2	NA	CASKEGVNTEAFF	TGTGCCAGCAAGGAAGGAGTCAACACTGAAGCTTTCTTT
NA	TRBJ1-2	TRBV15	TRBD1	CATSRRTGGGSNYGYTF	TGTGCCACCAGCAGAAGGACAGGGGGTGGATCGAACTATGGCTACACCTTC
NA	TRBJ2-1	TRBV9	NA	CASSVWSSTPNNEQFF	TGTGCCAGCAGCGTATGGAGCTCCACCCCCAACAATGAGCAGTTCTTC
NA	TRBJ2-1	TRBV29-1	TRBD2	CSVDRGRSYNEQFF	TGCAGCGTTGATCGCGGGAGATCCTACAATGAGCAGTTCTTC
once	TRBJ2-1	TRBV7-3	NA	CASSEPGEVPGEQFF	TGTGCCAGCAGCGAGCCCGGGGAGGTCCCCGGTGAGCAGTTCTTC
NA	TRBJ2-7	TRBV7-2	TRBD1	CASTPVDRGQEQYF	TGTGCCAGCACCCCGGTGGACAGGGGGCAGGAGCAGTACTTC
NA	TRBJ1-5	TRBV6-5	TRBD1	CASSLGTGGHQPQHF	TGTGCCAGCAGTCTCGGGACAGGGGGACATCAGCCCCAGCATTTT
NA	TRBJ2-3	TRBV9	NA	CASVRTGRAGDTQYF	TGTGCCAGCGTGAGGACAGGGAGGGCGGGAGATACGCAGTATTTT
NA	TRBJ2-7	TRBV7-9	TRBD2	CASSLAGGDVRYF	TGTGCCAGCAGCCTAGCGGGAGGGGACGTTAGGTACTTC
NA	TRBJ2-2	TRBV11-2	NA	CASSLFWTIRTGELFF	TGTGCCAGCAGCCTTTTTTGGACTATACGCACCGGGGAGCTGTTTTTT